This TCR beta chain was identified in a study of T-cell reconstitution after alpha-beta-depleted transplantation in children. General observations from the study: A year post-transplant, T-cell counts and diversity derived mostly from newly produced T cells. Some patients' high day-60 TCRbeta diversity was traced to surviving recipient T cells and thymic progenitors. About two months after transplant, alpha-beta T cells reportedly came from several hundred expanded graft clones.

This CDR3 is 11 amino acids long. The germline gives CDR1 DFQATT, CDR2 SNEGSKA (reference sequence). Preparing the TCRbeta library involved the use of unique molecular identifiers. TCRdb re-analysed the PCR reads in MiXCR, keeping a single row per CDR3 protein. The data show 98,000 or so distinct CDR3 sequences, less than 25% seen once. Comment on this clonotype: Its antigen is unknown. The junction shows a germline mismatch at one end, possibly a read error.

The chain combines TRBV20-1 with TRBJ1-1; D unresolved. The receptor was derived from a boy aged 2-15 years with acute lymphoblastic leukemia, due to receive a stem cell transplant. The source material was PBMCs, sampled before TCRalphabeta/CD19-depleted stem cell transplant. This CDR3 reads CSATLDTEAFF. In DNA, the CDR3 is TGCAGTGCTACCCTAGACACAGAAGCTTTCTTT.